One and the same sample provided the 26 T cell receptor beta chains below, sequenced in a study of beta chain features in type 1 diabetes. General observations from the study: The study found moderately but significantly shorter TCRB CDR3s in all four CD4+ subsets of Type 1 diabetes patients.

Expressed TCRB transcripts were sequenced because the isolated RNA had all been reverse transcribed beforehand. Only in-frame clones appear in the TCRdb table, and some are missing; sequencing was by immunoSEQ multiplex PCR. The sample holds fewer than 350,000 clones, 15% seen once. These receptors have no identified antigens. The sample comprised naive CD4+ T cells from blood. All receptors come from a man aged 18 to 29 with type 1 diabetes.

This clone has only a few counts. The rearrangement uses TRBV9 and TRBJ1-2, with a tentative D call TRBD1 (5 bases). Trimming left V 0 bases short and J 2 bases short, with 8 bases between. CDR1 and CDR2 (germline): SGDLS, YYNGEE. The CDR3 length is 14 residues. The CDR3 is CASSVEGHNYGYTF. CDR3 bases: TGTGCCAGCAGCGTAGAGGGGCACAACTATGGCTACACCTTC.

The chain carries TRBV27 and TRBJ2-7; a possible D gene is TRBD1 (7 bases). V was trimmed by 6 bases and J by 6 bases, leaving 15 bases between them. Looked up from germline, CDR1 is MNHEY and CDR2 is SMNVEV (reference sequence). CDR3 length equals 13 residues. The CDR3 DNA follows: TGTGCCAGCAGGGACCGCAGGGGGGTCGAGCAGTACTTC. It is translated as CASRDRRGVEQYF.

The V call is TRBV2, the J call TRBJ2-2; D gene ambiguous. The ends were cut back, 6 bases at V and 8 bases at J, with 13 bases in the middle. The germline gives CDR1 SNHLY, CDR2 FYNNEI. CDR3 length equals 13 residues. Written as DNA, the CDR3 is TGTGCCAGCAGAGCGACCTTCTCTGGGGAGCTGTTTTTT. It yields the protein CASRATFSGELFF. Together with reference TRBV2 and TRBJ2-2, the CDR3 gives the full variable domain: EPEVTQTPSHQVTQMGQEVILRCVPISNHLYFYWYRQILGQKVEFLVSFYNNEISEKSEIFDDQFSVERPDGSNFTLKIRSTKLEDSAMYFCASRATFSGELFFGEGSRLTVL.

This clone was recorded a few times. J is TRBJ2-7 and V is TRBV18; TRBD1 aligns across 12 bases. Germline V lookup: CDR1 KGHSH, CDR2 LQKENI. The length of the CDR3 is 15 residues. With 3 bases clipped from V and 7 bases from J, the junction kept 7 bases outside the gene matches. Here the CDR3 reads CASSPLGQGAREQYF. In DNA, the CDR3 is TGTGCCAGCTCACCCCTGGGACAGGGGGCGCGAGAGCAGTACTTC.

Remarks on this clone: This same CDR3 is encoded by further DNA sequences in the sample. The J gene is TRBJ2-7, the V gene TRBV28, with 8 bases fitting TRBD1. CDR1 is MDHEN, CDR2 SYDVKM, per germline. The CDR3 sequence is 14 residues long. Losses at the gene ends were 6 bases for V and 0 bases for J; bases not matched to a gene: 4. CDR3 DNA: TGTGCCAGCAGCCCGGGACAGGCCTCCTACGAGCAGTACTTC. The encoded protein is CASSPGQASYEQYF.

The chain recombines TRBV2 with TRBJ2-3; D perhaps matches TRBD1 (5 bases). The CDR3 consists of 13 residues. Germline lookup yields CDR1 SNHLY and CDR2 FYNNEI. Trimming shortened V by 8 bases and J by 0 bases, and 9 bases separated the two germline ends. CDR3 nucleotides: TGTGCCAGCCGACAGCTAAGCACAGATACGCAGTATTTT. It encodes CASRQLSTDTQYF.

The CDR3 region is CASSMSGFANEQFF. The CDR3, as DNA: TGTGCCAGTAGTATGAGCGGTTTCGCAAATGAGCAGTTCTTC. This chain joins TRBV19 and TRBJ2-1, with D perhaps TRBD2 (5 bases). The V and J ends lost 3 bases and 7 bases respectively, with 13 bases between them. Germline V gives CDR1 LNHDA, CDR2 SQIVND (reference sequence). The CDR3 has 14 residues.

The chain carries TRBV5-1 and TRBJ2-1; TRBD2 matches 7 bases. The germline CDR1 and CDR2 sequences are SGHRS and YFSETQ. V trimming: 0 bases; J trimming: 4 bases; junction bases outside the gene matches: 4. This CDR3 has 15 residues. For the CDR3, the DNA is TGCGCCAGCAGCTTGGAGGCTAGCGGTTACAATGAGCAGTTCTTC. Amino acid sequence: CASSLEASGYNEQFF.

This clone was counted a few times. The rearrangement links TRBV6-5 to TRBJ2-4; a possible D gene is TRBD2 (5 bases). Germline V gene sequence: CDR1 MNHEY, CDR2 SVGAGI. This CDR3 comprises 16 residues. Trimming left V 2 bases short and J 0 bases short, with 11 bases between. The CDR3 nucleotides are TGTGCCAGCAGTTACGCGAGGGCTCTAGCCAAAAACATTCAGTACTTC. This encodes CASSYARALAKNIQYF.

This clone has only a few counts. This chain connects TRBV29-1 to TRBJ2-4, with TRBD2 matching 9 bases. Germline CDR1 reads SQVTM; CDR2 reads ANQGSEA. The CDR3 contains 15 residues. Trimming took 4 bases from V and 4 from J; bases not matched to a gene: 8. CDR3 protein: CSVARAGGPKNIQYF. The CDR3, as DNA: TGCAGCGTTGCCCGAGCGGGAGGCCCGAAAAACATTCAGTACTTC.

This chain links TRBV19 with TRBJ2-5, with D perhaps matching TRBD1 (6 bases). V lost 3 bases to trimming and J lost 4 bases, with 9 bases between them. There are 13 residues in the CDR3. Germline V gene data show CDR1 as LNHDA and CDR2 as SQIVND (reference sequence). CDR3 DNA sequence: TGTGCCAGTAGTATGAGCAGGGGAGAGACCCAGTACTTC. It yields the protein CASSMSRGETQYF.

This sequence joins TRBV7-2 and TRBJ2-1; 8 nucleotides match TRBD1. Germline V lookup: CDR1 SGHTA, CDR2 FQGNSA. The J segment lost 8 bases and the V segment lost 2 bases, leaving 14 bases of the junction unmatched. The CDR3 has 17 residues. Here the CDR3 DNA reads TGTGCCAGCAGCTTAAGTTTTTCGAGACAGGGGCCGTATGAGCAGTTCTTC. Its protein product is CASSLSFSRQGPYEQFF.

V gene TRBV21-1 combines with J gene TRBJ2-1; the tabulated D call, TRBD1, remains unverified against the DNA. TRBV21-1 is annotated as a pseudogene. This CDR3 region has 15 residues. DNA of the CDR3: TGTGCCAGCCCTTCGACAGGGGATGACTACAATGAGCAGTTCTTC. Protein: CASPSTGDDYNEQFF.

V usage is TRBV6-5 and J usage is TRBJ1-4; 7 bases map to TRBD1. Germline-derived CDR1 and CDR2 are MNHEY and SVGAGI. This CDR3 has 14 amino acids. V dropped 6 bases and J dropped 5; count of bases not matched to a gene: 6. The CDR3 bases are TGTGCCAGCAGCTCGACAGGGTTGAATGAAAAACTGTTTTTT. This gives the protein CASSSTGLNEKLFF.

The gene calls are TRBV19 and TRBJ2-6; 7 bases align to TRBD1. This CDR3 region has 15 residues. Germline assignment: CDR1 LNHDA and CDR2 SQIVND (reference sequence). The V gene end was trimmed by 3 bases and the J gene end by 4 bases; junction bases not matched to a gene: 3. The CDR3 bases are TGTGCCAGTAGTATCTCGGGACAGGGGGCCAACGTCCTGACTTTC. Its translation is CASSISGQGANVLTF.

This chain connects TRBV6-5 to TRBJ2-5, with 12 nucleotides matching TRBD2. J was trimmed by 5 bases and V by 2 bases; bases with no gene match: 6. This CDR3 spans 16 amino acids. From germline, CDR1 is MNHEY and CDR2 SVGAGI. CDR3: CASSYGLAGGSETQYF. CDR3 sequence (DNA): TGTGCCAGCAGTTACGGGCTAGCGGGGGGGAGCGAGACCCAGTACTTC.

The chain carries TRBV19 and TRBJ2-7; 8 nucleotides align to TRBD2. The CDR3 sequence is 13 residues long. V dropped 5 bases and J dropped 4; count of bases not matched to a gene: 4. Germline CDR1 reads LNHDA; CDR2 reads SQIVND (reference sequence). Here the CDR3 DNA reads TGTGCCAGTAGTTCTAGCGGGTTGTACGAGCAGTACTTC. Its translation: CASSSSGLYEQYF.

This clone came up a few times. This sequence joins TRBV7-2 and TRBJ2-7; a weak D match, TRBD2 (5 bases). Germline V lookup: CDR1 SGHTA, CDR2 FQGNSA. The V end was cut by 5 bases, the J end by 6 bases, with 20 bases between. The CDR3 has 15 amino acids. The CDR3 DNA sequence: TGTGCCAGCAGCCGCTGGGTCGGGGAGTCCGGCGAGCAGTACTTC. Its protein product is CASSRWVGESGEQYF. Using reference TRBV7-2 and TRBJ2-7 for the parts outside the CDR3, the full variable domain is GAGVSQSPSNKVTEKGKDVELRCDPISGHTALYWYRQSLGQGLEFLIYFQGNSAPDKSGLPSDRFSAERTGGSVSTLTIQRTQQEDSAVYLCASSRWVGESGEQYFGPGTRLTVT.

The V and J genes are TRBV21-1 and TRBJ2-7; TRBD2 was called by the table and not checked on the DNA. TRBV21-1 is a known pseudogene. The CDR3 has 16 amino acids. In DNA, the CDR3 is TGTGCCAGCAGCATTGCGACTAGCGGCGCCTCCTACGAGCAGTACTTC. This sequence encodes CASSIATSGASYEQYF.

The chain links TRBV6-5 to TRBJ1-2; TRBD1 matches at 7 bases. This CDR3 has 14 amino acids. V lost 5 bases and J lost 4; bases outside the gene matches: 7. Per germline, CDR1 MNHEY and CDR2 SVGAGI. The CDR3 bases are TGTGCCAGCAGTCCAGGACAGGCCCTCTATGGCTACACCTTC. It is translated as CASSPGQALYGYTF.

The gene calls are TRBV27 and TRBJ2-7, with D tentatively TRBD1 (6 bases). V lost 10 bases, J lost 0 bases, and 19 bases lay in between. From germline, CDR1 is MNHEY and CDR2 SMNVEV (reference sequence). The CDR3 runs 15 residues. Here the CDR3 reads CATSFRGRISYEQYF. CDR3 in DNA: TGTGCCACCTCCTTCAGGGGACGGATCTCCTACGAGCAGTACTTC.

This clone turned up a few times. CDR3 sequence (DNA): TGTGCCAGCAGTGAAAGGCCAGGGGGCTGGAAAAACATTCAGTACTTC. This sequence encodes CASSERPGGWKNIQYF. This chain joins TRBV6-1 and TRBJ2-4; 8 nucleotides match TRBD1. The CDR3 is 16 amino acids. J gave up 4 bases and V 2 bases, and 7 bases lay outside the gene matches. Germline CDR1 MNHNS, CDR2 SASEGT.

This chain uses TRBV29-1 with TRBJ2-1, with 12 bases matching TRBD2. The V gene's germline CDR1 is SQVTM and CDR2 ANQGSEA. The CDR3 totals 14 residues. Trimming cost V 2 bases and J 6 bases; bases outside gene matches: 2. CDR3 loop: CSVERTSGTNEQFF. DNA of the CDR3: TGCAGCGTTGAAAGGACTAGCGGGACCAATGAGCAGTTCTTC.

A few counts support this clone. The genes are TRBV11-2 and TRBJ2-3; TRBD2 matches at 7 bases. The CDR3 covers 16 residues. J gave up 2 bases and V 1 base, and 6 bases lay outside the gene matches. Germline assignment: CDR1 SGHAT and CDR2 FQNNGV. The CDR3 protein is CASSLVPGGLTDTQYF. CDR3 nucleotide sequence: TGTGCCAGCAGCTTAGTGCCGGGAGGTCTCACAGATACGCAGTATTTT. The complete variable domain, with remaining parts taken from reference TRBV11-2 and TRBJ2-3, reads EAGVAQSPRYKIIEKRQSVAFWCNPISGHATLYWYQQILGQGPKLLIQFQNNGVVDDSQLPKDRFSAERLKGVDSTLKIQPAKLEDSAVYLCASSLVPGGLTDTQYFGPGTRLTVL.

The chain uses TRBV29-1 and TRBJ2-7; 7 bases are shared with TRBD1. The CDR3 length is 14 residues. Germline trimming cut 5 bases from V and 2 bases from J; bases unmatched to any gene: 9. CDR1 and CDR2 (germline): SQVTM, ANQGSEA. The CDR3 is CSVTGQVDPYEQYF. CDR3 nucleotides: TGCAGCGTTACTGGACAGGTTGACCCCTACGAGCAGTACTTC.

The table lists this clone with a few counts. The genes are TRBV10-1 and TRBJ1-5; D remains ambiguous. V lost 6 bases and J lost 6, with 12 bases in between. There are 13 residues in the CDR3. Germline assignment: CDR1 WNHNN and CDR2 SYGVQD (reference sequence). DNA of the CDR3: TGCGCCAGCAGCCTAACTGAGGGTCAGCCCCAGCATTTT. It translates to CASSLTEGQPQHF.